This TCR beta chain was found in a study of regulatory T cells in long-lasting Graves disease. This CDR3 has 17 residues. Germline lookup yields CDR1 GTSNPN and CDR2 SVGIG (reference sequence). The germline V and J ends were trimmed by 5 bases and 0 bases, with 20 bases remaining between them. The sample's time point: newly diagnosed GD, antithyroid drugs for less than 3 months. PBMC-derived RNA was used for the TCR library. This clonotype has ten or more counts. CDR3-region Arm-PCR and iRepertoire HTBI primers produced the TCR beta libraries. TCRdb itself ran the multiplex PCR reads through MiXCR, one entry per CDR3 protein. The profile covers 420,000 or so distinct CDR3 sequences, with about a sixth appearing a single time and about 23% taken by the ten largest. These data also formed part of another study, on T cells in Graves' hyperthyroidism and ophthalmopathy. As reported in that work: A patient was excluded if there was uncontrolled infection, other autoimmune disease, pregnancy or lactation. When the TCR CDR3 underwent first-round RT-PCR, the HTBI primer set was used. The blood repertoire included most of the expanded thyroid clonotypes above 0.001.

The V and J genes are TRBV30 and TRBJ1-5; the D gene is possibly TRBD1 (6 bases). This receptor was taken from a woman in her late teens or twenties with Graves disease. The source material was peripheral blood mononuclear cells (PBMCs), sampled at new diagnosis, from a patient treated with antithyroid drugs. The CDR3 loop reads CAWRRKGGVNSNQPQHF. CDR3 DNA sequence: TGTGCCTGGCGTCGTAAGGGGGGAGTCAATAGCAATCAGCCCCAGCATTTT. The whole variable domain, remainder taken from reference TRBV30 and TRBJ1-5, is SQTIHQWPATLVQPVGSPLSLECTVEGTSNPNLYWYRQAAGRGLQLLFYSVGIGQISSEVPQNLSASRPQDRQFILSSKKLLLSDSGFYLCAWRRKGGVNSNQPQHFGDGTRLSIL.